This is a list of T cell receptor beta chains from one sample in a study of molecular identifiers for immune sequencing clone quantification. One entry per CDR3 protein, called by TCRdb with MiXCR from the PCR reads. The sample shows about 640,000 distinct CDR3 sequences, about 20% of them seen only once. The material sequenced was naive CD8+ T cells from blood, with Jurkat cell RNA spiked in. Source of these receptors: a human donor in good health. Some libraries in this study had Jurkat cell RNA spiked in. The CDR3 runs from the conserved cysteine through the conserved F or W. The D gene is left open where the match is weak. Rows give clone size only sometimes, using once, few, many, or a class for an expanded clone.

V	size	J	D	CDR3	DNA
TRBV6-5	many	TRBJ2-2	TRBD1	CASSYSSGTGTTGELFF	TGTGCCAGCAGTTACTCGAGTGGGACAGGAACCACCGGGGAGCTGTTTTTT
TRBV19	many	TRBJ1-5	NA	CASSPAGRAGWYDNQPQHF	TGTGCCAGTAGCCCCGCCGGTCGGGCAGGGTGGTATGACAATCAGCCCCAGCATTTT
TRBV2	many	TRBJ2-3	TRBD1	CASSDPQGVWGQDTQYF	TGTGCCAGCAGTGACCCCCAGGGGGTTTGGGGGCAGGATACGCAGTATTTT
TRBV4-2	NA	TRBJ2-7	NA	CASSPRGRSYEQYF	TGTGCCAGCAGCCCCCGGGGCAGATCCTACGAGCAGTACTTC
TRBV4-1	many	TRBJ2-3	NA	CASSSAGSHTDTQYF	TGCGCCAGCAGCAGTGCTGGGTCCCACACAGATACGCAGTATTTT
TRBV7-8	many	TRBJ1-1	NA	CASSPEGRAFF	TGTGCCAGCAGCCCCGAGGGTCGGGCTTTCTTT
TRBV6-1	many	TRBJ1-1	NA	CASSDGPSVTEAFF	TGTGCCAGCAGTGATGGGCCCTCGGTCACTGAAGCTTTCTTT
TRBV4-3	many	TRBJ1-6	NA	CASSQDGKGSNSPLHF	TGCGCCAGCAGCCAAGATGGAAAAGGGAGTAATTCACCCCTCCACTTT
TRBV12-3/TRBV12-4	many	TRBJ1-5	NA	CASSLSRGAQPQHF	TGTGCCAGCAGTTTAAGCAGGGGAGCTCAGCCCCAGCATTTT
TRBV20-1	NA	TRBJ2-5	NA	CSAPLDNGSYQETQYF	TGCAGTGCCCCCCTGGACAACGGGAGTTACCAAGAGACCCAGTACTTC
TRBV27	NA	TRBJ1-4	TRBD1	CASRPTGGYEKLFF	TGTGCCAGCAGGCCGACAGGGGGCTATGAAAAACTGTTTTTT
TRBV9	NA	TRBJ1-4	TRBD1	CASSERQGGQLDEKLFF	TGTGCCAGCAGCGAAAGACAGGGGGGGCAACTAGATGAAAAACTGTTTTTT
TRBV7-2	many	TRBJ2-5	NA	CASSFFTPPGRKETQYF	TGTGCCAGCAGCTTTTTCACCCCCCCCGGCAGAAAAGAGACCCAGTACTTC
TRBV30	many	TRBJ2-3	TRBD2	CAWTGTMTDTQYF	TGTGCCTGGACAGGGACTATGACAGATACGCAGTATTTT
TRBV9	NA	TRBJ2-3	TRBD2	CASGVGREDLTDTQYF	TGTGCCAGCGGCGTAGGGCGGGAGGACCTCACAGATACGCAGTATTTT
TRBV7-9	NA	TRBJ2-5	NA	CALGGGVHETQYF	TGTGCACTGGGAGGGGGAGTGCATGAGACCCAGTACTTC
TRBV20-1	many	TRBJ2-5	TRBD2	CSARAGEETQYF	TGCAGTGCTAGGGCGGGGGAGGAGACCCAGTACTTC
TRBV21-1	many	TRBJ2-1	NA	CASSKYPGGPVEGEQFF	TGTGCCAGCAGCAAATATCCAGGGGGGCCGGTGGAGGGTGAGCAGTTCTTC
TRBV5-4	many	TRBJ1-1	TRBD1	CASSSGQDFTEAFF	TGTGCCAGCAGCTCGGGACAGGACTTCACTGAAGCTTTCTTT
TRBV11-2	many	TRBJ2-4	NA	CASSATGSKNIQYF	TGTGCCAGCAGCGCCACGGGCAGCAAAAACATTCAGTACTTC
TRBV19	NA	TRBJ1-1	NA	CASSIFSNTEAFF	TGTGCCAGTAGTATTTTCTCTAACACTGAAGCTTTCTTT
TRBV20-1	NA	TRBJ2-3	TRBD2	CSASDYRLAVSDTQYF	TGCAGTGCTAGTGATTATCGACTAGCGGTTTCCGATACGCAGTATTTT
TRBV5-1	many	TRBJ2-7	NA	CASGHSGYEQYF	TGCGCCAGCGGCCATAGCGGATACGAGCAGTACTTC
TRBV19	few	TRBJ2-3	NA	CASSTGPDTQYF	TGTGCCAGTAGTACGGGACCAGATACGCAGTATTTT
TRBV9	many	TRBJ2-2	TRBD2	CASSGLAGVDTGELFF	TGTGCCAGCAGCGGATTAGCGGGAGTAGACACCGGGGAGCTGTTTTTT
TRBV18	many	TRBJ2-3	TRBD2	CASSPGGLAGYTDTQYF	TGTGCCAGCTCACCAGGGGGACTAGCGGGATACACAGATACGCAGTATTTT
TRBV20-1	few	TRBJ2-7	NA	CSATPLVGPTYEQYF	TGCAGTGCTACCCCTTTAGTGGGCCCTACCTACGAGCAGTACTTC
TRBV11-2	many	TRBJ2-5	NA	CASSLDKFTGSMEETQYF	TGTGCCAGCAGCTTAGATAAGTTCACCGGGAGCATGGAGGAGACCCAGTACTTC
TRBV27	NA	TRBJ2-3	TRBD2	CASSLSAGGSSDTQYF	TGTGCCAGCAGTTTATCGGCGGGAGGAAGTTCAGATACGCAGTATTTT
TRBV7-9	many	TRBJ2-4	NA	CASSSSLWTVNIQYF	TGTGCCAGCAGCTCTTCCTTGTGGACAGTGAACATTCAGTACTTC
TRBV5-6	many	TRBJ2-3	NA	CASSFFSVTGGNTDTQYF	TGTGCCAGCAGCTTTTTTTCCGTGACAGGAGGAAACACAGATACGCAGTATTTT
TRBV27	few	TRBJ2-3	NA	CASSLAAPDTQYF	TGTGCCAGCAGTTTGGCAGCGCCAGATACGCAGTATTTT
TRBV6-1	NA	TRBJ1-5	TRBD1	CASSEGRGSSQPQHF	TGTGCCAGCAGTGAAGGCAGGGGGAGCTCTCAGCCCCAGCATTTT
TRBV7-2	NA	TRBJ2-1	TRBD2	CASSFGSGRVNVQFF	TGTGCCAGCAGCTTTGGTAGCGGGAGGGTAAATGTGCAGTTCTTC
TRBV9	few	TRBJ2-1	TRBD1	CASSDGTGLNEQFF	TGTGCCAGCAGCGACGGGACAGGCCTCAATGAGCAGTTCTTC